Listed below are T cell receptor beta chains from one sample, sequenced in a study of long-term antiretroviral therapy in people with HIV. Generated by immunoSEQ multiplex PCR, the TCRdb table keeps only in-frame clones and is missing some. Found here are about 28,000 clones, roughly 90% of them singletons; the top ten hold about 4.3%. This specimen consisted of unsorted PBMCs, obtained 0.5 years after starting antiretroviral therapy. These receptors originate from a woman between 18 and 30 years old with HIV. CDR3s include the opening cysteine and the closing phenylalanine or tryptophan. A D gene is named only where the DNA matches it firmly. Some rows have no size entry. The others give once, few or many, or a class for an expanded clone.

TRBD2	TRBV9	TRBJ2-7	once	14	CASSVGGSSYEQYF	TGTGCCAGCAGCGTGGGCGGGAGCTCCTACGAGCAGTACTTC
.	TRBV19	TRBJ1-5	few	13	CATGTLGSQPQHF	TGTGCAACCGGGACCTTAGGTAGTCAGCCCCAGCATTTT
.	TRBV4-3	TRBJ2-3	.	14	CASSQGTGTDTQYF	TGCGCCAGCAGCCAAGGGACAGGCACAGATACGCAGTATTTT
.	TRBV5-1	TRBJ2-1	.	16	CASSPYDGVAGDEQFF	TGCGCCAGCAGCCCCTACGATGGGGTAGCTGGGGATGAGCAGTTCTTC
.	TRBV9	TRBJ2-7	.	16	CASSVDNRGRECSQYF	TGTGCCAGCAGCGTAGATAATCGGGGCAGGGAGTGTTCTCAGTACTTC
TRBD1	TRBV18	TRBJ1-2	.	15	CASSNMGQGTYGYTF	TGTGCCAGCTCAAATATGGGACAGGGGACCTATGGCTACACCTTC
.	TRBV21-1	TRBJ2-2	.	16	CASSKGASENTGELFF	TGTGCCAGCAGCAAAGGGGCTAGCGAGAACACCGGGGAGCTGTTTTTT
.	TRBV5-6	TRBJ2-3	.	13	CASSPGATDTQYF	TGTGCCAGCAGCCCGGGAGCTACAGATACGCAGTATTTT
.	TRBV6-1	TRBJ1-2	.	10	CASQLGSYTF	TGTGCCAGCCAGTTAGGTAGCTACACCTTC
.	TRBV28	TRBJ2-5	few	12	CASSLASQTQYF	TGTGCCAGCAGTTTGGCTAGCCAGACCCAGTACTTC
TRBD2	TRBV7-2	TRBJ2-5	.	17	CASSLRVTSGSQETQYF	TGTGCCAGCAGCTTAAGAGTGACTAGCGGGAGCCAAGAGACCCAGTACTTC
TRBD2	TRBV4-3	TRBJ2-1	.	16	CASSQVGAGAHNEQFF	TGCGCCAGCAGCCAAGTTGGAGCGGGAGCCCACAATGAGCAGTTCTTC
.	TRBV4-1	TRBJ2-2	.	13	CASSQYSTGELFF	TGCGCCAGCAGCCAATACAGCACCGGGGAGCTGTTTTTT
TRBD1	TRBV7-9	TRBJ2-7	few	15	CASSFRTGGSYEQYF	TGTGCCAGCAGCTTTAGGACAGGGGGCTCCTACGAGCAGTACTTC
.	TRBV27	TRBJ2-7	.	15	CASSLGPIAAYEQYF	TGTGCCAGCAGTTTAGGCCCTATTGCCGCATACGAGCAGTACTTC
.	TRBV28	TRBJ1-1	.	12	CASTALNTEAFF	TGTGCCAGCACAGCCCTGAACACTGAAGCTTTCTTT
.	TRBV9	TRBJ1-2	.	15	CASSVDQGGMDGYTF	TGTGCCAGCAGCGTAGATCAGGGAGGCATGGATGGCTACACCTTC
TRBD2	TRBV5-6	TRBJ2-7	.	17	CASSLESAGGAYVEQYF	TGTGCCAGCAGCTTGGAGAGCGCGGGGGGAGCATATGTCGAGCAGTACTTC
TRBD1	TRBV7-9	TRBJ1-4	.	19	CASSFDRALTTDENEKLFF	TGTGCCAGCAGCTTTGACAGGGCTTTGACCACTGACGAGAATGAAAAACTGTTTTTT
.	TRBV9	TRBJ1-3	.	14	CASGPLTSGNTIYF	TGTGCCAGCGGGCCTTTAACCTCTGGAAACACCATATATTTT
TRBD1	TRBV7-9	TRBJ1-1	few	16	CASSPPDRDKNTEAFF	TGTGCCAGCAGCCCCCCCGACAGGGATAAGAACACTGAAGCTTTCTTT
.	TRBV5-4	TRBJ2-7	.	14	CASSLGGSSYEQYF	TGTGCCAGCAGCTTGGGAGGGAGCTCCTACGAGCAGTACTTC
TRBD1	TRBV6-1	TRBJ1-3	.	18	CASSELGTGGDQGNTIYF	TGTGCCAGCAGTGAATTGGGGACAGGGGGCGATCAAGGAAACACCATATATTTT
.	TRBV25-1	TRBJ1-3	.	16	CASSGFPARGGNTIYF	TGTGCCAGCAGTGGCTTCCCGGCCAGGGGTGGAAACACCATATATTTT
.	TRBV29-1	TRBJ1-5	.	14	CSVGTGNSNQPQHF	TGCAGCGTTGGAACAGGGAATAGCAATCAGCCCCAGCATTTT
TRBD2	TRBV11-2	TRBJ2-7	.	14	CASSIAGVTYEQYF	TGTGCCAGCAGCATAGCGGGAGTAACCTACGAGCAGTACTTC
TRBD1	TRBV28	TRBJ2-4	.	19	CASSLRWTGTGLAKNIQYF	TGTGCCAGCAGTTTACGATGGACAGGGACAGGACTAGCCAAAAACATTCAGTACTTC